The 10 T cell receptor beta chains below come from one sample, sequenced in a study of blood T cell repertoires in COVID-19. Method: immunoSEQ multiplex PCR; TCRdb's copy keeps in-frame clones and lacks some. This table holds around 100,000 clones, roughly 87% found once. Specimen: peripheral blood. Every receptor here comes from a man aged 25-45 years in a cohort sampled during active COVID-19.

V gene TRBV5-1 combines with J gene TRBJ2-5; 8 bases fit TRBD2. CDR1 SGHRS and CDR2 YFSETQ come from the germline V gene. Trimming cost V 2 bases and J 2 bases; bases outside gene matches: 5. The CDR3 contains 15 residues. The CDR3 region is CASSLYGGAQETQYF. CDR3 in DNA: TGCGCCAGCAGCTTATACGGGGGGGCTCAAGAGACCCAGTACTTC.

The chain couples TRBV6-5 to TRBJ2-7; 7 nucleotides align to TRBD1. CDR1 MNHEY and CDR2 SVGAGI come from the germline V gene. The length of the CDR3 is 14 residues. V shed 7 bases and J 2 bases; nucleotides not matched to a gene: 8. The CDR3 protein is CASMPDRATYEQYF. CDR3 nucleotides: TGTGCCAGCATGCCTGACAGGGCAACCTACGAGCAGTACTTC.

The chain joins TRBV7-6 to TRBJ1-5; TRBD1 aligns across 7 bases. The trim removed 4 bases at V and 1 base at J, leaving 7 bases unmatched. The CDR3 spans 16 residues. Looked up from germline, CDR1 is SGHVS and CDR2 is FNYEAQ. CDR3 in DNA: TGTGCCAGCAGCTCACTGGACAGGCAAAGCAATCAGCCCCAGCATTTT. It codes for CASSSLDRQSNQPQHF.

The gene calls are TRBV27 and TRBJ1-1; 8 nucleotides agree with TRBD1. The CDR3 covers 13 residues. Germline V gene sequence: CDR1 MNHEY, CDR2 SMNVEV (reference sequence). J lost 3 bases, V lost 5 bases, and 2 bases had no gene match. The DNA of the CDR3 is TGTGCCAGCAGTCTGACAGGGGACACTGAAGCTTTCTTT. Translated, it gives CASSLTGDTEAFF.

The chain employs TRBV10-3 and TRBJ2-5; 15 nucleotides agree with TRBD2. Germline V gene lookup returns CDR1 ENHRY and CDR2 SYGVKD. The CDR3 loop spans 18 amino acids. Germline trimming cut 4 bases from V and 5 bases from J; bases unmatched to any gene: 11. The CDR3 DNA is TGTGCCATCAGTGGTACCGGGACTAGCGGGGGGTTAGGGGAGACCCAGTACTTC. It yields the protein CAISGTGTSGGLGETQYF.

This chain's CDR3 is CASSDPGRGTDTQYF. The CDR3 DNA follows: TGTGCCAGCAGTGACCCTGGGAGGGGCACAGATACGCAGTATTTT. The genes are TRBV25-1 and TRBJ2-3; TRBD2 matches 7 bases. In germline, CDR1 is MGHDK, CDR2 SYGVNS. This CDR3 region has 15 residues. V was clipped by 3 bases and J by 1 base; unmatched bases: 4.

The rearrangement joins TRBV7-2 to TRBJ1-6; 9 bases match TRBD1. Germline V gene data show CDR1 as SGHTA and CDR2 as FQGNSA. The CDR3 length is 17 residues. Unmatched junction bases numbered 9, after V lost 0 bases and J lost 9 bases. The DNA of the CDR3 is TGTGCCAGCAGCTTAGCGGTTGGGGGACAGGGTGGTTCACCCCTCCACTTT. Its protein is CASSLAVGGQGGSPLHF.

V usage is TRBV2 and J usage is TRBJ1-2; D not resolved. There are 13 residues in the CDR3. The germline V and J ends were trimmed by 3 bases and 3 bases, with 8 bases remaining between them. The V gene's germline CDR1 is SNHLY and CDR2 FYNNEI. The DNA of the CDR3 is TGTGCCAGCAGTGAGGAGGGCCACTATGGCTACACCTTC. Encoded protein: CASSEEGHYGYTF.

The chain uses TRBV16 and TRBJ1-5; 9 positions match TRBD1. V dropped 4 bases and J dropped 1; count of bases not matched to a gene: 5. The CDR3 sequence is 16 residues long. Germline lookup yields CDR1 KGHSY and CDR2 FQNENV. DNA for the CDR3: TGTGCCAGCAGCCGGTCGACAGGGGGAAGCAATCAGCCCCAGCATTTT. As protein: CASSRSTGGSNQPQHF.

The V gene is TRBV6-5, the J gene TRBJ1-1, with a possible D match to TRBD1 (5 bases). CDR3 length: 15 amino acids. The V end was cut by 0 bases, the J end by 1 base, with 9 bases between. Germline lookup yields CDR1 MNHEY and CDR2 SVGAGI. The CDR3 DNA follows: TGTGCCAGCAGTTACTCCTTGGGGCAGAACACTGAAGCTTTCTTT. Encoded protein: CASSYSLGQNTEAFF.